This T cell receptor beta chain emerged from a study of blood T cells in healthy people across ages. A second PCR, run for about 6 to 11 cycles, used a sample-barcoded 5' primer plus a J-beta primer mix. TCRdb reprocessed the 5' RACE reads via MiXCR and lists one record per CDR3 protein. The sample includes some 1.7 million distinct CDR3 sequences, approximately 30% of them seen just once. CDR3 length: 16 amino acids. The germline V gene has CDR1 SGHRS and CDR2 YFSETQ. V was clipped by 3 bases and J by 0 bases, with 13 bases between them. This clonotype was observed a few times. The antigen is unknown. General study results and limits: Diversity of TCR beta per million T cells declined in a roughly linear way with age.

V usage is TRBV5-1 and J usage is TRBJ2-4; possible D gene TRBD2, 5 bases. The source is a woman aged 30 to 39 in good health. Sample: blood. The CDR3 loop is CASSSTAGLAKNIQYF. Here the CDR3 DNA reads TGCGCCAGCAGCTCTACCGCCGGACTAGCCAAAAACATTCAGTACTTC.